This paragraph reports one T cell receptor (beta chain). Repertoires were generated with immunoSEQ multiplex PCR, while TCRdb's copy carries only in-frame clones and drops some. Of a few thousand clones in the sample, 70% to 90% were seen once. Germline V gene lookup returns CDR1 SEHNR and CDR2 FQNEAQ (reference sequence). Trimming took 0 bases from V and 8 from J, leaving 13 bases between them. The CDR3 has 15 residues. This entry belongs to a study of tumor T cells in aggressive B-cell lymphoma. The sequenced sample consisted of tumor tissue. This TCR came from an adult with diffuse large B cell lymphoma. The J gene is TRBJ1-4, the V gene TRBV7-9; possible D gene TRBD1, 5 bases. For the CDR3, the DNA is TGTGCCAGCAGCTTAGCGTCAGGGTACGGGGAAAAACTGTTTTTT. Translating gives CASSLASGYGEKLFF. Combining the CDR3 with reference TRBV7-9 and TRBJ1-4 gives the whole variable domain DTGVSQNPRHKITKRGQNVTFRCDPISEHNRLYWYRQTLGQGPEFLTYFQNEAQLEKSRLLSDRFSAERPKGSFSTLEIQRTEQGDSAMYLCASSLASGYGEKLFFGSGTQLSVL.